The clone carrying this TCR beta chain was picked up a small number of times. Its antigen is undetermined. CDR3 size: 14 residues. Germline CDR1 reads MDHEN; CDR2 reads SYDVKM. Between the trimmed V and J ends, which lost 8 bases and 1 base, there was a span of 12 bases. The sample comes from a study of beta chain features in type 1 diabetes. Broader study findings: Shorter templates might be favored by PCR, equally in patients and controls. TCRB CDR3s from Type 1 diabetes patients were moderately but significantly shorter in all four CD4+ subsets.

Expressed TCRB transcripts were sequenced because the entire RNA isolate underwent reverse transcription. Some 3.3 million reads was the average for naive, central memory and regulatory T cell samples. Some clones are missing from TCRdb's copy, which holds only in-frame ones; the method was immunoSEQ multiplex PCR. The sample gives 900,000 or so clones, roughly 17% of which show up once; 0.02% to 0.025% is in the top ten. The sequenced sample was naive CD4+ T cells from blood. The V call is TRBV28, the J call TRBJ2-4; D may be TRBD1 (6 bases). The sequence was collected from a woman aged 18-35 years in good health. CDR3 bases: TGTGCCAGCGGAATAACAGGGGCCAAAAACATTCAGTACTTC. Its translation: CASGITGAKNIQYF.